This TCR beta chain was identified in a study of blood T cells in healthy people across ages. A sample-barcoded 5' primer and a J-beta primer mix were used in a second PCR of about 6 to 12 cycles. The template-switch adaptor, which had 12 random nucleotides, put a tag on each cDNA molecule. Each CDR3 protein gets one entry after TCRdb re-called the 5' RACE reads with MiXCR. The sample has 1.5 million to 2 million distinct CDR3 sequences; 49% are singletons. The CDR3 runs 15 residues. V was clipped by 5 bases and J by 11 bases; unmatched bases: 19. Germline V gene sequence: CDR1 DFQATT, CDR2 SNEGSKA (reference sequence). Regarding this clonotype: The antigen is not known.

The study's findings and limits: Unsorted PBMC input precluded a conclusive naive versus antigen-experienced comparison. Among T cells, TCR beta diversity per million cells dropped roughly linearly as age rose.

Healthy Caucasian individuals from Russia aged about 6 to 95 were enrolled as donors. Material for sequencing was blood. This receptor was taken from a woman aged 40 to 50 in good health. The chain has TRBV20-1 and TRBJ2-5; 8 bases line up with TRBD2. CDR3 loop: CSARPLAATYNEQYF. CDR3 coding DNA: TGCAGTGCTCGCCCACTAGCGGCGACCTACAATGAGCAGTACTTC.